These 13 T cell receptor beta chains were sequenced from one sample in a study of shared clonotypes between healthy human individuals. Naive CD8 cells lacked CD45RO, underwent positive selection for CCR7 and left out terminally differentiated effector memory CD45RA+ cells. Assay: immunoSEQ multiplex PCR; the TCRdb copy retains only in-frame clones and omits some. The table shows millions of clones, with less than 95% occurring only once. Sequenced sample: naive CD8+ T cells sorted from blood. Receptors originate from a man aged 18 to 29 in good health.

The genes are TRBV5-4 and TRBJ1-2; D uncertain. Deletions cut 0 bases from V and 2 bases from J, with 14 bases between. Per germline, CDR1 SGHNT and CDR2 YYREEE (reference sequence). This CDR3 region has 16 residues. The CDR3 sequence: CASSLDDRTVNYGYTF. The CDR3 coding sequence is TGTGCCAGCAGCTTGGATGACCGAACGGTGAACTATGGCTACACCTTC.

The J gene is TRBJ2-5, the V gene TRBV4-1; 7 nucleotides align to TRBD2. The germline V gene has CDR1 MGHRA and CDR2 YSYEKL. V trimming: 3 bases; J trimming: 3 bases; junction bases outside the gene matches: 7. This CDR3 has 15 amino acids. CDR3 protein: CASSQWAGGKETQYF. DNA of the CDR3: TGCGCCAGCAGCCAGTGGGCCGGGGGGAAAGAGACCCAGTACTTC.

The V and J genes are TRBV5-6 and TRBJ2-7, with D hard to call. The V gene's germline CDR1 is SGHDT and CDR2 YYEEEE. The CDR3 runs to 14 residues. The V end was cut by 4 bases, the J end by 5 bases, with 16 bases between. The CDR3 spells CASSPDGPIDEQYF. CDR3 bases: TGTGCCAGCAGCCCCGACGGACCCATAGACGAGCAGTACTTC.

CDR3 residues: CASSPGMTTGELFF. Here the CDR3 DNA reads TGCGCCAGCAGCCCAGGGATGACAACCGGGGAGCTGTTTTTT. The chain couples TRBV5-1 to TRBJ2-2, with D perhaps matching TRBD1 (5 bases). The CDR3 extends over 14 amino acids. Germline V gene lookup returns CDR1 SGHRS and CDR2 YFSETQ. The V and J ends lost 4 bases and 5 bases respectively, with 12 bases between them.

The CDR3 region is CASSVGSQVTGYEQYF. As DNA, the CDR3 is TGTGCCAGCAGCGTAGGGAGTCAGGTGACAGGCTACGAGCAGTACTTC. The chain uses TRBV9 and TRBJ2-7; possibly TRBD1 for D (6 bases). Germline V CDR1 and CDR2: SGDLS, YYNGEE. The CDR3 consists of 16 residues. V lost 0 bases and J lost 3, with 16 bases in between.

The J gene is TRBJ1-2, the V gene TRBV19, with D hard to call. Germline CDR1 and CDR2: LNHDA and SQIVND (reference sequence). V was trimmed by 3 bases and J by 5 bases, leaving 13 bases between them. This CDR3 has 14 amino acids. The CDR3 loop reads CASSIRQAVYGYTF. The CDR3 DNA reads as TGTGCCAGTAGTATTCGCCAGGCCGTTTATGGCTACACCTTC. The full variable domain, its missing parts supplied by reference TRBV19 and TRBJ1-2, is DGGITQSPKYLFRKEGQNVTLSCEQNLNHDAMYWYRQDPGQGLRLIYYSQIVNDFQKGDIAEGYSVSREKKESFPLTVTSAQKNPTAFYLCASSIRQAVYGYTFGSGTRLTVV.

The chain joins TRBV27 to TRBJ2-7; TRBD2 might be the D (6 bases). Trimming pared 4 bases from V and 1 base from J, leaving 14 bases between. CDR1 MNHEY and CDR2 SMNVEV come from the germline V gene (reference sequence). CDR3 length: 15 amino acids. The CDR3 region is CASSYSAGPSYEQYF. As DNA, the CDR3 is TGTGCCAGCAGTTATTCCGCGGGACCTTCCTACGAGCAGTACTTC.

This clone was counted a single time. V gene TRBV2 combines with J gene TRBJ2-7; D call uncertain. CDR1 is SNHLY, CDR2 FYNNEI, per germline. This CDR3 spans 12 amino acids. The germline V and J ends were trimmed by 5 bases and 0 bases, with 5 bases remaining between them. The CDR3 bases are TGTGCCAGCAGTCACTCCTCCTACGAGCAGTACTTC. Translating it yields CASSHSSYEQYF.

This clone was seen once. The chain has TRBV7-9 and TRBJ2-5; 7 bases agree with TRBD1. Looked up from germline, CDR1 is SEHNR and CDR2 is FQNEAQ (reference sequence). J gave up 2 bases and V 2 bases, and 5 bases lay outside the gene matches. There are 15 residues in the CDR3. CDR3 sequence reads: CASSLRDRYQETQYF. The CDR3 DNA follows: TGTGCCAGCAGCTTACGGGACAGATATCAAGAGACCCAGTACTTC.

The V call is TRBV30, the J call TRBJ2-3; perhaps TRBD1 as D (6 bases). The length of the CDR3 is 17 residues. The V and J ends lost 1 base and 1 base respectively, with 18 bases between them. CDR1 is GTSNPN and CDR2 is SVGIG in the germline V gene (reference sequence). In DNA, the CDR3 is TGTGCCTGGAGTGCCGGGACAAGGGGTGGCGGCACAGATACGCAGTATTTT. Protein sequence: CAWSAGTRGGGTDTQYF.

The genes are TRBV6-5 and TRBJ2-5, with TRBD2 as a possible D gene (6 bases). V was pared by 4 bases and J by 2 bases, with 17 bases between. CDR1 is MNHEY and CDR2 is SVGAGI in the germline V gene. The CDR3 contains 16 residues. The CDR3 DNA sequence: TGTGCCAGCAGTTGGGACGTCGCTAGCGAACAAGAGACCCAGTACTTC. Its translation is CASSWDVASEQETQYF.

The CDR3 here is CASSLSSGAVTEAFF. CDR3 in DNA: TGTGCCAGCAGTTTATCATCAGGGGCAGTCACTGAAGCTTTCTTT. This sequence joins TRBV27 and TRBJ1-1, with TRBD1 as a possible D gene (6 bases). The CDR3 length is 15 residues. Trimming took 0 bases from V and 4 from J, leaving 12 bases between them. Germline V lookup: CDR1 MNHEY, CDR2 SMNVEV (reference sequence).

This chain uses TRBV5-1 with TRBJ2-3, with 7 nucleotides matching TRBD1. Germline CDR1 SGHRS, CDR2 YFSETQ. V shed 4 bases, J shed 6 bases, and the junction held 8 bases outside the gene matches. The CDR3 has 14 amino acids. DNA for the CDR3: TGCGCCAGCAGCGAGGACAGGTTGGTCGATACGCAGTATTTT. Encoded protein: CASSEDRLVDTQYF.